The 19 T cell receptor beta chains in this list originate from one sample, sequenced in a study of chemoradiotherapy in HPV16-positive cancers. Profiling relied on immunoSEQ multiplex PCR, and the TCRdb table lists in-frame clones only, not all of them. The sample lists about 1,800 clones, 70% to 90% seen once, with less than 10% in the top ten. The sequences come from tumor tissue, collected from a patient who underwent chemoradiotherapy. These TCRs come from a human donor with HPV-associated anogenital cancer.

The chain has TRBV21-1 and TRBJ1-5. TRBV21-1 is labeled a pseudogene. This CDR3 has 14 amino acids. The CDR3 sequence is CASRGTEGGQPQHF. CDR3 sequence (DNA): TGTGCCAGCAGGGGGACGGAGGGCGGCCAGCCCCAGCATTTT.

The chain recombines TRBV11-2 with TRBJ1-1, with D hard to call. CDR3 length: 13 residues. Germline loops: CDR1 SGHAT, CDR2 FQNNGV. The V end lost 3 bases, the J end lost 1 base, and 6 bases lay between the germline ends. CDR3 DNA sequence: TGTGCCAGCAGCTTTTCCAAGAACACTGAAGCTTTCTTT. This codes for CASSFSKNTEAFF.

V and J are TRBV5-4 and TRBJ2-7; D may match TRBD1 or TRBD2 (5 bases each). This CDR3 contains 15 residues. The germline V gene has CDR1 SGHNT and CDR2 YYREEE (reference sequence). V was clipped by 0 bases and J by 0 bases, with 10 bases between them. Here the CDR3 reads CASSLDGASSYEQYF. The CDR3 nucleotides read TGTGCCAGCAGCTTGGACGGGGCCAGCTCCTACGAGCAGTACTTC.

The chain employs TRBV14 and TRBJ1-1; the D gene is possibly TRBD1 (6 bases). From germline, CDR1 is SGHDN and CDR2 FVKESK. The V gene lost 6 bases and the J gene lost 9 bases, with 11 bases spanning the gap. CDR3 length: 11 amino acids. CDR3 protein: CASSLTGKAFF. The CDR3 DNA follows: TGTGCCAGCAGTCTAACAGGGAAAGCTTTCTTT.

V is TRBV5-1 and J is TRBJ2-7; 11 bases agree with TRBD1. The germline gives CDR1 SGHRS, CDR2 YFSETQ. V lost 4 bases to trimming and J lost 6 bases; unmatched junction nucleotides: 6. The CDR3 loop spans 14 amino acids. The CDR3 sequence is CASSGTGGSVEQYF. The CDR3 coding sequence is TGCGCCAGCAGCGGGACAGGGGGGAGCGTCGAGCAGTACTTC.

The gene calls are TRBV5-6 and TRBJ2-1; either TRBD1 or TRBD2 may fit D (5 bases each). V dropped 3 bases and J dropped 5 bases, with 6 bases sitting between them. This CDR3 has 12 amino acids. From germline, CDR1 is SGHDT and CDR2 YYEEEE. The DNA of the CDR3 is TGTGCCAGCAGCTGGGGGAACAATGAGCAGTTCTTC. Its translation: CASSWGNNEQFF.

This rearrangement joins TRBV27 to TRBJ1-2; the match to TRBD1 covers 7 bases. CDR1 is MNHEY and CDR2 is SMNVEV in the germline V gene (reference sequence). V trimming: 6 bases; J trimming: 8 bases; junction bases outside the gene matches: 12. This CDR3 comprises 14 residues. CDR3 region: CASRTNRGVDGYTF. The CDR3 DNA reads TGTGCCAGCAGGACAAACAGGGGTGTTGACGGCTACACCTTC.

The chain links TRBV7-2 to TRBJ2-5; D is unclear. Germline CDR1 SGHTA, CDR2 FQGNSA. V lost 6 bases, J lost 5 bases, and 13 bases lay in between. The CDR3 spans 13 residues. The CDR3 region has the DNA TGTGCCAGCAGTTCATCCGGACGGGAGACCCAGTACTTC. It yields the protein CASSSSGRETQYF.

This clone was seen a handful of times. The V gene is TRBV10-2, the J gene TRBJ1-2; 9 positions agree with TRBD1. The junction had 14 bases not matched to a gene; V was cut back by 6 bases and J by 3 bases. CDR1 is WSHSY and CDR2 is SAAADI in the germline V gene. CDR3 length: 17 amino acids. CDR3 loop: CASRGPGQGIRDYGYTF. The CDR3 nucleotides are TGCGCCAGCAGGGGACCGGGACAGGGAATTCGGGACTATGGCTACACCTTC.

V usage is TRBV15 and J usage is TRBJ2-5, with TRBD2 matching 9 bases. This CDR3 has 12 residues. J lost 3 bases, V lost 7 bases, and 0 bases had no gene match. In germline, CDR1 is LNHNV, CDR2 YYDKDF (reference sequence). The CDR3 sequence: CATTSGEETQYF. The CDR3 DNA reads TGTGCCACCACTAGCGGGGAAGAGACCCAGTACTTC.

The chain joins TRBV27 to TRBJ2-2, with 10 bases that match TRBD1. The CDR3 has 15 residues. Per the germline V gene, CDR1 is MNHEY and CDR2 is SMNVEV (reference sequence). Trimming took 3 bases from V and 6 from J; bases not matched to a gene: 4. The CDR3, as DNA: TGTGCCAGCAGTTTCCTGACAGGGGGCGCCGGGGAGCTGTTTTTT. It yields the protein CASSFLTGGAGELFF.

The V call is TRBV7-8, the J call TRBJ2-1; 11 nucleotides align to TRBD2. Trimming took 7 bases from V and 4 from J; bases not matched to a gene: 9. The V gene's germline CDR1 is SGHVS and CDR2 FQNEAQ. This CDR3 has 16 residues. This CDR3 is CASTKKLAGDYNEQFF. For the CDR3, the DNA is TGTGCCAGCACCAAAAAACTAGCGGGAGATTACAATGAGCAGTTCTTC.

The chain has TRBV28 and TRBJ1-1; maybe TRBD1 (6 bases). CDR3 length equals 14 residues. Germline V gene data show CDR1 as MDHEN and CDR2 as SYDVKM. Deletions cut 9 bases from V and 1 base from J, with 15 bases between. The CDR3 protein is CASREQGPNTEAFF. The CDR3 region has the DNA TGTGCCAGTCGTGAACAGGGACCGAACACTGAAGCTTTCTTT.

This chain connects TRBV5-1 to TRBJ2-5; 9 nucleotides match TRBD1. V shed 7 bases and J 2 bases; nucleotides not matched to a gene: 15. Germline assignment: CDR1 SGHRS and CDR2 YFSETQ. CDR3 size: 17 residues. The CDR3 DNA reads as TGCGCCAGCCGTCGGAGTCCCGGGACAGGGAGACAAGAGACCCAGTACTTC. Encoded protein: CASRRSPGTGRQETQYF.

Only one count was recorded for this clone. The genes are TRBV7-8 and TRBJ1-2, with D maybe TRBD1 (5 bases). Germline-derived CDR1 and CDR2 are SGHVS and FQNEAQ. Trimming stripped 5 bases from V and 9 bases from J, with 25 bases between. The CDR3 contains 16 residues. The CDR3 region is CASSLTGARFSISYTF. CDR3 bases: TGTGCCAGCAGCCTGACCGGGGCCCGGTTCAGTATTAGCTACACCTTC.

The CDR3 DNA is TGTGCCTGGAGTGTTGGCGGGAGCCACGGGGAGACCCAGTACTTC. Translating it yields CAWSVGGSHGETQYF. The chain links TRBV30 to TRBJ2-5, with 7 positions matching TRBD2. The germline V gene encodes CDR1 GTSNPN and CDR2 SVGIG (reference sequence). CDR3 length: 15 residues. V gave up 0 bases and J gave up 5 bases; unmatched junction bases: 9.

This clone has just a few counts. The J gene is TRBJ2-7, the V gene TRBV7-8, with 12 bases aligning to TRBD2. V shed 4 bases, J shed 2 bases, and the junction held 6 bases outside the gene matches. Germline V lookup: CDR1 SGHVS, CDR2 FQNEAQ. This CDR3 region has 16 residues. CDR3 bases: TGTGCCAGCAGCTCGACTAGCGGGAGCCACACCTACGAGCAGTACTTC. Amino acid sequence: CASSSTSGSHTYEQYF.

CDR3 in amino acids: CASSPPGLYEQYF. CDR3 nucleotide sequence: TGTGCCAGCTCACCACCAGGGTTATACGAGCAGTACTTC. This sequence joins TRBV18 and TRBJ2-7; D is undetermined. V lost 0 bases and J 4 bases, leaving 7 bases between the germline ends. Germline-derived CDR1 and CDR2 are KGHSH and LQKENI. This CDR3 has 13 residues.

This chain links TRBV7-2 with TRBJ2-2, with D perhaps TRBD1 or TRBD2 (5 bases each). CDR3 size: 13 residues. V was pared by 5 bases and J by 4 bases, with 8 bases between. Germline loops: CDR1 SGHTA, CDR2 FQGNSA. CDR3 loop: CASSRDLTGELFF. CDR3 sequence (DNA): TGTGCCAGCAGCCGGGACCTCACCGGGGAGCTGTTTTTT. The variable domain in full, completed from reference TRBV7-2 and TRBJ2-2, reads GAGVSQSPSNKVTEKGKDVELRCDPISGHTALYWYRQSLGQGLEFLIYFQGNSAPDKSGLPSDRFSAERTGGSVSTLTIQRTQQEDSAVYLCASSRDLTGELFFGEGSRLTVL.